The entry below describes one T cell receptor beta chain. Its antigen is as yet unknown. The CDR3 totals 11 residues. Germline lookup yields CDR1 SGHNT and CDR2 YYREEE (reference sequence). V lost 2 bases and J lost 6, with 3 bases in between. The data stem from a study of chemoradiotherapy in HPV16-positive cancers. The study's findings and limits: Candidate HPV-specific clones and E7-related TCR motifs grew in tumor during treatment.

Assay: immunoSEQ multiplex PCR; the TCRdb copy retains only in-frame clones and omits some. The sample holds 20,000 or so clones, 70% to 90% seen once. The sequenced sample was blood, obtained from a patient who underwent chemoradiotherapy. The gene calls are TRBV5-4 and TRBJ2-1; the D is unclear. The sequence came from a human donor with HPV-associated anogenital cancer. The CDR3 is CASSFGNEQFF. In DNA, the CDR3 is TGTGCCAGCAGCTTCGGCAATGAGCAGTTCTTC. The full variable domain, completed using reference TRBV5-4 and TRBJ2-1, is ETGVTQSPTHLIKTRGQQVTLRCSSQSGHNTVSWYQQALGQGPQFIFQYYREEENGRGNFPPRFSGLQFPNYSSELNVNALELDDSALYLCASSFGNEQFFGPGTRLTVL.